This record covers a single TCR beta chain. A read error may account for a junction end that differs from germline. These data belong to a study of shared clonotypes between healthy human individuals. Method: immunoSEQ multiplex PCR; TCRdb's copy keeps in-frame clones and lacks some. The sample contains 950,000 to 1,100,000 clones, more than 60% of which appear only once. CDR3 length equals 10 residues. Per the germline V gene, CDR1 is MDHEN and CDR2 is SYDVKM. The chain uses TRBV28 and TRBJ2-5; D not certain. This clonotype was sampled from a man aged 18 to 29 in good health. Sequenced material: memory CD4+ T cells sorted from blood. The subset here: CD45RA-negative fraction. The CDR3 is CASSFQTQYF. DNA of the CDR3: TGTGCCAGCAGTTTTCAGACGCAGTACTTC.